Shown below are 6 T cell receptor beta chains from a single sample sequenced in a study of control samples from healthy donors and cancer patients. TCRdb's table, derived via immunoSEQ multiplex PCR, lists solely in-frame clones and lacks some. The sample contains around 70,000 clones, approximately 94% of which appear only once. The sequencing input was blood. The receptor set was obtained from a woman aged 30 to 39 in good health.

V usage is TRBV11-3 and J usage is TRBJ2-2; D remains unclear. V lost 1 base, J lost 3 bases, and 3 bases lay in between. Germline V gene sequence: CDR1 SGHNT, CDR2 YENEEA. The CDR3 loop spans 13 amino acids. The CDR3 sequence: CASSLGYTGELFF. CDR3 DNA sequence: TGTGCCAGCAGCTTAGGCTACACCGGGGAGCTGTTTTTT.

The rearrangement uses TRBV7-3 and TRBJ2-7; TRBD1 agrees at 9 bases. V lost 1 base to trimming and J lost 8 bases; unmatched junction nucleotides: 21. The germline gives CDR1 SGHTA, CDR2 FQGTGA. This CDR3 has 19 amino acids. CDR3 DNA: TGTGCCAGCAGCTTAAGGCCCCCCAACACCGGGACAGGGTCCCACCAGCAGTACTTC. This encodes CASSLRPPNTGTGSHQQYF.

The chain uses TRBV7-2 and TRBJ2-2, with a weak D call TRBD2 (5 bases). The V and J ends lost 5 bases and 8 bases respectively, with 21 bases between them. CDR1 is SGHTA and CDR2 is FQGNSA in the germline V gene. CDR3 length: 16 amino acids. CDR3: CASSPIATPPTGELFF. CDR3 sequence (DNA): TGTGCCAGCAGCCCCATAGCGACCCCTCCTACAGGGGAGCTGTTTTTT.

This sequence joins TRBV28 and TRBJ1-1; 9 positions match TRBD1. Germline trimming cut 2 bases from V and 6 bases from J; bases unmatched to any gene: 10. The CDR3 sequence is 16 residues long. Germline V lookup: CDR1 MDHEN, CDR2 SYDVKM. In nucleotides, the CDR3 is TGTGCCAGCAGTTTACCCGGGACAGGGATGGTATCTGAAGCTTTCTTT. Its translation is CASSLPGTGMVSEAFF.

The genes are TRBV7-2 and TRBJ1-5; D not certain. V lost 6 bases to trimming and J lost 0 bases, with 3 bases between them. This CDR3 contains 12 residues. Germline CDR1 and CDR2: SGHTA and FQGNSA. The CDR3 DNA reads as TGTGCCAGCAGGGGTAGCAATCAGCCCCAGCATTTT. This sequence encodes CASRGSNQPQHF.

V is TRBV4-1 and J is TRBJ1-1, with D possibly matching TRBD1 (6 bases). Trimming took off 0 bases at V and 0 bases at J, with 14 bases between the two ends. CDR3 length: 17 residues. CDR1 and CDR2 (germline): MGHRA, YSYEKL. The CDR3: CASSQDHEGGMNTEAFF. CDR3 DNA: TGCGCCAGCAGCCAAGATCACGAGGGGGGAATGAACACTGAAGCTTTCTTT.